This T cell receptor beta chain was retrieved from a study of blood T cells in healthy people across ages. Broader study findings: Naive T cell percentage by flow cytometry tracked strongly with beta diversity.

The CDR3 runs to 11 residues. Germline-derived CDR1 and CDR2 are SQVTM and ANQGSEA. The V gene lost 7 bases and the J gene lost 12 bases, with 16 bases spanning the gap. A sample-barcoded 5' primer and a J-beta primer mix were used in a second PCR of roughly 7 to 11 cycles. Tagging of each cDNA molecule was performed by a template-switch adaptor with 12 random nucleotides. CDR3-containing paired-end reads numbering at least 2.5 million came from each sample. MiXCR, run by TCRdb on the 5' RACE reads, gives a single entry per CDR3 protein. The sample consists of hundreds of thousands of distinct CDR3 sequences, less than 25% of them appearing once. A word on this clonotype: Antigen unknown.

The data were also submitted as part of a second study, on T cells of mothers and their children. That publication notes: Among related mother-child pairs, overlap was slightly higher than in unrelated pairs, though not significantly.

Material: blood. This receptor was obtained from a boy younger than 18 in good health. This sequence joins TRBV29-1 and TRBJ2-1; TRBD1 might be the D (5 bases). CDR3 protein: CSGQRYPLQFF. For the CDR3, the DNA is TGCAGCGGACAGCGCTATCCCTTGCAGTTCTTC.